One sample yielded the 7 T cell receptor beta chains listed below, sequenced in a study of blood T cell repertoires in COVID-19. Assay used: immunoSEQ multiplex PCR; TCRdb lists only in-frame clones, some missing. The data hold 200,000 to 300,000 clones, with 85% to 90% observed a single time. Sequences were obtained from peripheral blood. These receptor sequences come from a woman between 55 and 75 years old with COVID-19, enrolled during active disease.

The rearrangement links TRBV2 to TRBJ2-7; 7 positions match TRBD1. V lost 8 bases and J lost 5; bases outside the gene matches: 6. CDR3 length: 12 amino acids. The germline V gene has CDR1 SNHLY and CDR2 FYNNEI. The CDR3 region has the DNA TGTGCCAGCCGGGAACAGGGGCACGAGCAGTACTTC. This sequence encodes CASREQGHEQYF.

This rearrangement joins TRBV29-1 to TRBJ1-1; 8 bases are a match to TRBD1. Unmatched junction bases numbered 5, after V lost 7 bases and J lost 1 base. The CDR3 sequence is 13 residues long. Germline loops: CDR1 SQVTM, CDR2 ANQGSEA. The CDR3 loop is CSAAQGGNTEAFF. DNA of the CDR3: TGCAGCGCCGCACAGGGGGGGAACACTGAAGCTTTCTTT.

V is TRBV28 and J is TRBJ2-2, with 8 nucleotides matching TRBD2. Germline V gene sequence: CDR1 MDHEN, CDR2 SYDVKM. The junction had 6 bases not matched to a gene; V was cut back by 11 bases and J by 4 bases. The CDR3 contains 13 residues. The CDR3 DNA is TGTGCCGCGGGACTAGGGCGCACCGGGGAGCTGTTTTTT. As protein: CAAGLGRTGELFF.

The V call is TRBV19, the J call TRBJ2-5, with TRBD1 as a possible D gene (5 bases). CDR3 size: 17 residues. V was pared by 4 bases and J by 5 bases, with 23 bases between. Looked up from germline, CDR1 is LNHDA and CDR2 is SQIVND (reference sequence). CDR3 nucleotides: TGTGCCAGTAGTAATAGGCATGGAGTTCAGGGCCGGGAGACCCAGTACTTC. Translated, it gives CASSNRHGVQGRETQYF. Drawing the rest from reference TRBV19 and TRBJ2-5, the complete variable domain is DGGITQSPKYLFRKEGQNVTLSCEQNLNHDAMYWYRQDPGQGLRLIYYSQIVNDFQKGDIAEGYSVSREKKESFPLTVTSAQKNPTAFYLCASSNRHGVQGRETQYFGPGTRLLVL.

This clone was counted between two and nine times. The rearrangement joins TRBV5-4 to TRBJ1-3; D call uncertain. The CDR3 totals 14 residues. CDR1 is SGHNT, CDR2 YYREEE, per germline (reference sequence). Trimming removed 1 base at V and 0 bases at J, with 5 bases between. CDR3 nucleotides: TGTGCCAGCAGCTTGATTAACTCTGGAAACACCATATATTTT. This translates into CASSLINSGNTIYF.

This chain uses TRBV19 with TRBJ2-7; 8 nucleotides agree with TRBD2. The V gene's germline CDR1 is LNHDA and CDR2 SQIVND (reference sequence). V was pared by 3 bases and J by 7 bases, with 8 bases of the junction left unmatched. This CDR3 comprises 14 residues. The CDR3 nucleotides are TGTGCCAGTAGTATGGAAGCGGGAGTAAGAGAGCAGTACTTC. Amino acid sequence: CASSMEAGVREQYF.

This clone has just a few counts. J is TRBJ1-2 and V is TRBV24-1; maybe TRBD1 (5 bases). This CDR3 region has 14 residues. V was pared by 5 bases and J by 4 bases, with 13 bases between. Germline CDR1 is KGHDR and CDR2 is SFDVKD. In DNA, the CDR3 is TGTGCCACCAGTGTCCGACAGCTTTCCTATGGCTACACCTTC. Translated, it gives CATSVRQLSYGYTF.